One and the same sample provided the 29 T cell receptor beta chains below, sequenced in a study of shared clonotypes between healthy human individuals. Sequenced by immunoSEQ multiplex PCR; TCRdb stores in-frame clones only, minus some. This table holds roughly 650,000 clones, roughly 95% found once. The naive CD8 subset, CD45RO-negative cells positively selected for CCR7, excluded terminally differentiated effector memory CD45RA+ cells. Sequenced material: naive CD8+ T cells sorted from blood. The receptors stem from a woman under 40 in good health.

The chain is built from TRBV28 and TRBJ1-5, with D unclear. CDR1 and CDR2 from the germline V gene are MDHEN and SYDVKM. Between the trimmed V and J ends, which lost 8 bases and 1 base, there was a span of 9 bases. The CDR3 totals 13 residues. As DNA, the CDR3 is TGTGCCAGCGTTCAGTCGAGCAATCAGCCCCAGCATTTT. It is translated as CASVQSSNQPQHF.

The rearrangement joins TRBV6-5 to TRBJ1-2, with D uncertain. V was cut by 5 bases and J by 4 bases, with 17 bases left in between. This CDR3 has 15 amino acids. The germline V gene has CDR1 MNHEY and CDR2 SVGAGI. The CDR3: CASSHGPGSPYGYTF. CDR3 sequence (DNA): TGTGCCAGCAGTCACGGCCCCGGGTCTCCCTATGGCTACACCTTC.

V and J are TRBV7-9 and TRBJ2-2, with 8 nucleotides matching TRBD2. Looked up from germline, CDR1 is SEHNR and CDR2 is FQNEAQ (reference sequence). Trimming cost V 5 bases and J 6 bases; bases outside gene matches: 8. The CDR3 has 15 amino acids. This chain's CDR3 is CASSPREGLAGELFF. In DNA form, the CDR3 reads TGTGCCAGCAGCCCACGGGAGGGACTAGCCGGGGAGCTGTTTTTT.

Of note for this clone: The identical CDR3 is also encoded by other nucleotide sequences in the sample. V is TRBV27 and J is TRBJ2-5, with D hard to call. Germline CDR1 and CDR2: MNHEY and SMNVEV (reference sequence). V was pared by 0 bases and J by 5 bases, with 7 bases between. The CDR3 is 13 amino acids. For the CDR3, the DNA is TGTGCCAGCAGTTTATCTGGGTGGGAGACCCAGTACTTC. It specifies CASSLSGWETQYF.

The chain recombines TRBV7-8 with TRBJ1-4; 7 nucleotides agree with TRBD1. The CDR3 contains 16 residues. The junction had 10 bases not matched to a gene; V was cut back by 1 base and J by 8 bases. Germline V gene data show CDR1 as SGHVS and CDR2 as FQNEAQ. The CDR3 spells CASSLEQARGGEKLFF. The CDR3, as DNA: TGTGCCAGCAGCTTAGAACAAGCCAGGGGGGGAGAAAAACTGTTTTTT. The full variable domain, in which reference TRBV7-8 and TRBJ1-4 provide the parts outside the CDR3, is GAGVSQSPRYKVAKRGQDVALRCDPISGHVSLFWYQQALGQGPEFLTYFQNEAQLDKSGLPSDRFFAERPEGSVSTLKIQRTQQEDSAVYLCASSLEQARGGEKLFFGSGTQLSVL.

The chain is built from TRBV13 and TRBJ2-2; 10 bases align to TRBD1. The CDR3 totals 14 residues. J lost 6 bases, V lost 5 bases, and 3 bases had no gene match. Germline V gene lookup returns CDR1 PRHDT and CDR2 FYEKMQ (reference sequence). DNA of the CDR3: TGTGCCAGCAGCGGACAGGGGGAATCCGGGGAGCTGTTTTTT. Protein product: CASSGQGESGELFF.

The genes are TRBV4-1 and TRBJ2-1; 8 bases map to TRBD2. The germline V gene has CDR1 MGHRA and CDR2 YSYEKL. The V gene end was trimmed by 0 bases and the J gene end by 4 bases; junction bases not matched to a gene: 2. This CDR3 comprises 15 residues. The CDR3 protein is CASSQDGGEYNEQFF. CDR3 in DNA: TGCGCCAGCAGCCAAGACGGGGGGGAATACAATGAGCAGTTCTTC.

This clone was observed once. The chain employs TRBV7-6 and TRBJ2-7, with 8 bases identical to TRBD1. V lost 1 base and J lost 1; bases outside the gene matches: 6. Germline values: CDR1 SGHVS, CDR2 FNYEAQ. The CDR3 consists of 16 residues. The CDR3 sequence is CASSLGQGTGSYEQYF. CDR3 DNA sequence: TGTGCCAGCAGCTTAGGTCAAGGGACAGGTTCCTACGAGCAGTACTTC.

The CDR3 nucleotides read TGTGCCAGTAGTATTAGCGACTTCTTCTCCTACGAGCAGTACTTC. Its protein product is CASSISDFFSYEQYF. J is TRBJ2-7 and V is TRBV19; weak D call: TRBD2 (5 bases). Looked up from germline, CDR1 is LNHDA and CDR2 is SQIVND (reference sequence). The length of the CDR3 is 15 residues. V gave up 3 bases and J gave up 0 bases, with 12 bases separating them.

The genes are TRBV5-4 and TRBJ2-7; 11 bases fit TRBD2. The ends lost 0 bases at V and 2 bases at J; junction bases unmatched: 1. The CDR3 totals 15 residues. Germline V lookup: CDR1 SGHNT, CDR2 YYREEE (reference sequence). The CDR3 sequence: CASSLELAGAYEQYF. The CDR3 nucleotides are TGTGCCAGCAGCTTGGAACTAGCGGGGGCCTACGAGCAGTACTTC. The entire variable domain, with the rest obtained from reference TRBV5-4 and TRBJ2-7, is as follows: ETGVTQSPTHLIKTRGQQVTLRCSSQSGHNTVSWYQQALGQGPQFIFQYYREEENGRGNFPPRFSGLQFPNYSSELNVNALELDDSALYLCASSLELAGAYEQYFGPGTRLTVT.

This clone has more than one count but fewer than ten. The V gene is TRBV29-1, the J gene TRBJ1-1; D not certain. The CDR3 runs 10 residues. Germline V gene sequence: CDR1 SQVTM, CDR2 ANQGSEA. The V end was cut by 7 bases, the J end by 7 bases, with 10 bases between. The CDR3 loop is CSGQTDEAFF. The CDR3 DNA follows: TGCAGCGGGCAAACTGATGAAGCTTTCTTT. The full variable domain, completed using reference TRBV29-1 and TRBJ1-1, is SAVISQKPSRDICQRGTSLTIQCQVDSQVTMMFWYRQQPGQSLTLIATANQGSEATYESGFVIDKFPISRPNLTFSTLTVSNMSPEDSSIYLCSGQTDEAFFGQGTRLTVV.

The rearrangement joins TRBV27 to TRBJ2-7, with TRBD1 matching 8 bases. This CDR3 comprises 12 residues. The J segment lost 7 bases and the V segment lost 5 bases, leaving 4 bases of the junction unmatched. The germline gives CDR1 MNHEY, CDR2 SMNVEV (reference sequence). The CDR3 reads CASSTGGAEQYF. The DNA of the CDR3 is TGTGCCAGCAGTACAGGGGGTGCTGAGCAGTACTTC.

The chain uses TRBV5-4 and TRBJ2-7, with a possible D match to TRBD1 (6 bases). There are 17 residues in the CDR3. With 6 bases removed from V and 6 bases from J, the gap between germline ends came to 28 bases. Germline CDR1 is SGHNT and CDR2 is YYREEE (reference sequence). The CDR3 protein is CASNSLPSRGRTGEQYF. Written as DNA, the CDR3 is TGTGCCAGCAACTCGCTACCCTCCAGGGGAAGGACTGGCGAGCAGTACTTC.

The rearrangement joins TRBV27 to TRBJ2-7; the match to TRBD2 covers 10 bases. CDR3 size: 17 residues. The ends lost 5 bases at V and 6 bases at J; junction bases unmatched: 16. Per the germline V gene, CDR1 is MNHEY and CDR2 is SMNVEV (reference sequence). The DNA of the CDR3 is TGTGCCAGCAGTACAACTATCTCCTCTAGCGGGAGAGGCGAGCAGTACTTC. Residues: CASSTTISSSGRGEQYF.

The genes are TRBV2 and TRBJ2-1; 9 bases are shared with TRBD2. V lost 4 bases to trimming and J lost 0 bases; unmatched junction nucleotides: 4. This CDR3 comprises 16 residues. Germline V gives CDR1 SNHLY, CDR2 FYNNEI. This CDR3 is CASSGISGSSYNEQFF. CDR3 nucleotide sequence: TGTGCCAGCAGTGGGATTAGCGGGAGCTCCTACAATGAGCAGTTCTTC.

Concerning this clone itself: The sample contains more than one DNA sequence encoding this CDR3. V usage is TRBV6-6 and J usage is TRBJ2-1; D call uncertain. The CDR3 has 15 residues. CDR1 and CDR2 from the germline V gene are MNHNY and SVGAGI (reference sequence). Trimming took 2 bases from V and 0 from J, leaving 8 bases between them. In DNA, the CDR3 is TGTGCCAGCAGTTACGGCACCAGCTCCTACAATGAGCAGTTCTTC. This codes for CASSYGTSSYNEQFF.

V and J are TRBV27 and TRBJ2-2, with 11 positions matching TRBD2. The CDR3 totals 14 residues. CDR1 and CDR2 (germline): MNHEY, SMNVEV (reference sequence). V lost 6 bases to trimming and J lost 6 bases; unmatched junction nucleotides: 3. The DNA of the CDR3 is TGTGCCAGCAGACTAGCGGGAGTCGCCGGGGAGCTGTTTTTT. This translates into CASRLAGVAGELFF.

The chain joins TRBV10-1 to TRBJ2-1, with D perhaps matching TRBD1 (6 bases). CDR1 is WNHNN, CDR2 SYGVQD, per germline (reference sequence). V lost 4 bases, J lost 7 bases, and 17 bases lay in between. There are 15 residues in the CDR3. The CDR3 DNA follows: TGCGCCAGCAGTGTCCCTCTACAGGGATTGAATGAGCAGTTCTTC. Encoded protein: CASSVPLQGLNEQFF.

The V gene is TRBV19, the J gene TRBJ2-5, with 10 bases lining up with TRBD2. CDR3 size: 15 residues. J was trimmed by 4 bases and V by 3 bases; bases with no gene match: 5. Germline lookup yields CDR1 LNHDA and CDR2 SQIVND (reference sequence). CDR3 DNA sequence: TGTGCCAGTAGTATGCTAGCGGGAGATGTAGAGACCCAGTACTTC. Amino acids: CASSMLAGDVETQYF.

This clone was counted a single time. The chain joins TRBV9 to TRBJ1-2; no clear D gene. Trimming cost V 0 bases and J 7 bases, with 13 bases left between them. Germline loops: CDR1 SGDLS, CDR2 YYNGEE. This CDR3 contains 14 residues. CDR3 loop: CASSVVEGRSGYTF. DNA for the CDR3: TGTGCCAGCAGCGTAGTTGAGGGTCGTAGTGGCTACACCTTC.

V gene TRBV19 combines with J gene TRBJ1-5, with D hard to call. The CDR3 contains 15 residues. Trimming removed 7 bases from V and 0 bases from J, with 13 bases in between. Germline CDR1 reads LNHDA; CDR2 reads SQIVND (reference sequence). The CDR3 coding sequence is TGTGCCAGTAAAACCCAAGTGCTTAGCAATCAGCCCCAGCATTTT. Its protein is CASKTQVLSNQPQHF.

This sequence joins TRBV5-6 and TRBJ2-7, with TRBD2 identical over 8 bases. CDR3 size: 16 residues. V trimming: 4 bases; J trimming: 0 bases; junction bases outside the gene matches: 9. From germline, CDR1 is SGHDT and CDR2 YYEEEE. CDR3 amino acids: CASSPPGGGSSYEQYF. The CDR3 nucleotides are TGTGCCAGCAGCCCGCCGGGGGGGGGAAGCTCCTACGAGCAGTACTTC.

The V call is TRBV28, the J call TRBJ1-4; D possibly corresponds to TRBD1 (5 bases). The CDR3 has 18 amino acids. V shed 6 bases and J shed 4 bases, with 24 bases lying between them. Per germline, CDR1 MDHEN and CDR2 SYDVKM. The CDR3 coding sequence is TGTGCCAGCAGAGGTATCCGGGACCCGCGGCTCTTTAATGAAAAACTGTTTTTT. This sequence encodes CASRGIRDPRLFNEKLFF. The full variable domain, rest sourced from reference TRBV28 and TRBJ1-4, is DVKVTQSSRYLVKRTGEKVFLECVQDMDHENMFWYRQDPGLGLRLIYFSYDVKMKEKGDIPEGYSVSREKKERFSLILESASTNQTSMYLCASRGIRDPRLFNEKLFFGSGTQLSVL.

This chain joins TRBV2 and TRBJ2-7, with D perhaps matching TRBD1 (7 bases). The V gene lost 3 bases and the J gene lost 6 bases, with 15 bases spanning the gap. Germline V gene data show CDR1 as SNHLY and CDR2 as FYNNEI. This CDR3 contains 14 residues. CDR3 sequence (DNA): TGTGCCAGCAGTGATTGGGGTCAGGGGGGCGAGCAGTACTTC. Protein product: CASSDWGQGGEQYF.

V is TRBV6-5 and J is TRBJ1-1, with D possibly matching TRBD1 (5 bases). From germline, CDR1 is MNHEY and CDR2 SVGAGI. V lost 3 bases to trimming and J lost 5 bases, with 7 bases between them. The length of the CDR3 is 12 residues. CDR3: CASSYGATEAFF. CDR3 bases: TGTGCCAGCAGTTATGGGGCAACTGAAGCTTTCTTT.

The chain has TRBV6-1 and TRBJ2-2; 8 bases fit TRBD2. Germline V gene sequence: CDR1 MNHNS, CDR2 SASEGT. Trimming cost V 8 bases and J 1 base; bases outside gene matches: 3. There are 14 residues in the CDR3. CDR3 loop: CASREGLNTGELFF. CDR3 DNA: TGTGCCAGCCGGGAGGGGTTGAACACCGGGGAGCTGTTTTTT.

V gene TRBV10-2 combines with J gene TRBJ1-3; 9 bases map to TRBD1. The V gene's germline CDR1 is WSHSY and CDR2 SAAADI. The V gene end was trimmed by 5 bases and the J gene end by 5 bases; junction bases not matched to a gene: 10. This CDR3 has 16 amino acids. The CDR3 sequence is CASSLGQGIPRNTIYF. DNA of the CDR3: TGCGCCAGCAGTCTGGGACAGGGAATTCCCCGAAACACCATATATTTT.

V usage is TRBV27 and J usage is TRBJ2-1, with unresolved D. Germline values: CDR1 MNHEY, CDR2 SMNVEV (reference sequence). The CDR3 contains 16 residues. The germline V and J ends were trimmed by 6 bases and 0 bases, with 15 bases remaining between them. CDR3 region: CASSSPRESSYNEQFF. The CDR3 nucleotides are TGTGCCAGCAGCAGCCCTAGGGAAAGCTCCTACAATGAGCAGTTCTTC.

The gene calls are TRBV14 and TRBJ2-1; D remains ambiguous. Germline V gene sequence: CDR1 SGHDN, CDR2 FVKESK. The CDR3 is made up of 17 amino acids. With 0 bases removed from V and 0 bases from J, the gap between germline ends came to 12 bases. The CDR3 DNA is TGTGCCAGCAGCCAAGATATCCCGCGCAGCTCCTACAATGAGCAGTTCTTC. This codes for CASSQDIPRSSYNEQFF.